Following are 10 T cell receptor beta chains from one sample sequenced in a study of technical replicates of blood from several donors. Repertoires were generated with immunoSEQ multiplex PCR, while TCRdb's copy carries only in-frame clones and drops some. The sample has 55,000 to 85,000 clones, roughly 97% seen once. The specimen sequenced was T cells isolated from PBMCs. These receptors originate from a human donor in good health.

V and J are TRBV28 and TRBJ2-1; D might be TRBD1 (6 bases). Trimming removed 3 bases from V and 0 bases from J, with 9 bases in between. The germline CDR1 and CDR2 sequences are MDHEN and SYDVKM. This CDR3 region has 15 residues. CDR3 in amino acids: CASSFTGLSYNEQFF. The DNA of the CDR3 is TGTGCCAGCAGTTTCACAGGGCTCTCCTACAATGAGCAGTTCTTC.

The genes are TRBV6-5 and TRBJ1-2; maybe TRBD1 (6 bases). V lost 6 bases to trimming and J lost 4 bases, with 12 bases between them. The germline V gene has CDR1 MNHEY and CDR2 SVGAGI. The CDR3 runs 13 residues. The chain's CDR3 is CASSSGQPYGYTF. The CDR3, as DNA: TGTGCCAGCAGCTCCGGACAGCCCTATGGCTACACCTTC.

The chain uses TRBV28 and TRBJ2-7; D is possibly TRBD1 (6 bases). CDR3 length: 20 residues. V lost 7 bases, J lost 3 bases, and 34 bases lay in between. Germline loops: CDR1 MDHEN, CDR2 SYDVKM. CDR3 loop: CASTGVLWPPFRDTNYEQYF. The CDR3, as DNA: TGTGCCAGCACAGGGGTATTATGGCCCCCTTTCCGGGACACAAACTACGAGCAGTACTTC.

This clone was counted a single time. This chain links TRBV6-5 with TRBJ2-7, with a weak D call TRBD1 (5 bases). The CDR3 loop spans 14 amino acids. Germline loops: CDR1 MNHEY, CDR2 SVGAGI. V was trimmed by 6 bases and J by 0 bases, leaving 12 bases between them. The CDR3 DNA follows: TGTGCCAGCAGAAGGACACTACTCTCCTACGAGCAGTACTTC. Translation gives CASRRTLLSYEQYF.

This clone was counted between two and nine times. V usage is TRBV13 and J usage is TRBJ2-3; 15 bases fit TRBD2. V was pared by 5 bases and J by 6 bases, with 6 bases of the junction left unmatched. This CDR3 spans 16 amino acids. Germline-derived CDR1 and CDR2 are PRHDT and FYEKMQ (reference sequence). The chain's CDR3 is CASSRLGLAGGDTQYF. DNA for the CDR3: TGTGCCAGCAGCCGACTAGGACTAGCGGGAGGGGATACGCAGTATTTT.

The rearrangement joins TRBV2 to TRBJ2-4; possible D gene TRBD1, 5 bases. Germline CDR1 and CDR2: SNHLY and FYNNEI. V was trimmed by 7 bases and J by 0 bases, leaving 19 bases between them. This CDR3 is 17 amino acids long. Here the CDR3 reads CASIARQPDLAKNIQYF. CDR3 bases: TGTGCCAGCATAGCTCGACAGCCCGACCTAGCCAAAAACATTCAGTACTTC.

The chain has TRBV4-1 and TRBJ1-2; 8 bases fit TRBD1. CDR3 size: 14 residues. CDR1 MGHRA and CDR2 YSYEKL come from the germline V gene. Trimming took 4 bases from V and 3 from J; bases not matched to a gene: 4. The DNA for the CDR3 is TGCGCCAGCAGCCTCACGACAGGGGACTATGGCTACACCTTC. Its translation: CASSLTTGDYGYTF.

This chain connects TRBV7-6 to TRBJ1-3, with 8 bases that match TRBD1. CDR3 length equals 15 residues. The junction had 5 bases not matched to a gene; V was cut back by 4 bases and J by 3 bases. Germline CDR1 and CDR2: SGHVS and FNYEAQ. The CDR3: CASSSYRGDGNTIYF. Written as DNA, the CDR3 is TGTGCCAGCAGCTCGTACAGGGGGGATGGAAACACCATATATTTT.

This chain uses TRBV12-2 with TRBJ1-2; the table assigns TRBD1, which was not confirmed against the DNA. TRBV12-2 is a documented pseudogene. The CDR3 is 14 residues long. The CDR3 DNA sequence: TGTGCAAGTCGCTGGACAGGGGGCAACTATGGCTACACCTTC. Protein: CASRWTGGNYGYTF.

The chain couples TRBV7-9 to TRBJ1-1, with TRBD1 matching 7 bases. The CDR3 covers 14 residues. The germline gives CDR1 SEHNR, CDR2 FQNEAQ (reference sequence). V trimming: 2 bases; J trimming: 8 bases; junction bases outside the gene matches: 8. DNA for the CDR3: TGTGCCAGCAGCTTACCCCTAGGACAGGACGAAGCTTTCTTT. Amino acid sequence: CASSLPLGQDEAFF.